This TCR beta chain was sequenced for a study of cytomegalovirus exposure and HLA in healthy donors. Regarding the study as a whole: A later analysis reportedly found that, within productive TCRs, an Asian-associated ancestry cluster had fewer N-insertions than the mean observed across the roughly 690 donors. A missense DCLRE1C variant was associated with V- and J-gene trimming of TCR beta chains in a later analysis, and an independent cohort replicated the association. TRBV6-2, TRBV6-3 and other indistinguishable V segments were excluded.

Germline V gene data show CDR1 as LNHDA and CDR2 as SQIVND (reference sequence). Trimming took 3 bases from V and 5 from J, leaving 10 bases between them. CDR3 length: 13 residues. As for this clone: What it binds is not known.

This PCR relied on a set of 60 Vbeta primers and 13 Jbeta primers. The protocol was immunoSEQ multiplex PCR, while the TCRdb copy is restricted to in-frame clones and leaves out a portion. This sample carries about 130,000 clones, around 80% of them seen once, and the ten largest clones take roughly 5.5%. Material: PBMCs. This chain links TRBV19 with TRBJ1-2; D perhaps matches TRBD1 (5 bases). This TCR was recovered from a man between 25 and 39 years old in good health and CMV-seronegative. CDR3: CASSMGEAYGYTF. The CDR3 nucleotides read TGTGCCAGTAGTATGGGGGAGGCTTATGGCTACACCTTC.